These 31 T cell receptor beta chains were sequenced from one sample in a study of OX40 agonist ivuxolimab in advanced cancers. Using immunoSEQ multiplex PCR, the repertoire was profiled, and TCRdb retains in-frame clones only, with some absent. The sample lists approximately 55,000 clones, approximately 86% occurring once. This sample comprised CD4+ or CD8+ T cells sorted from blood, obtained in a trial of the OX40 agonist ivuxolimab. Receptors were obtained from an adult with an advanced solid tumor such as melanoma, head and neck, liver or kidney cancer.

The gene calls are TRBV29-1 and TRBJ2-3; 8 bases map to TRBD1. This CDR3 is built from 14 residues. Trimming cost V 6 bases and J 4 bases; bases outside gene matches: 9. CDR1 SQVTM and CDR2 ANQGSEA come from the germline V gene. The DNA for the CDR3 is TGCAGCGTAGCACGGACAGGGACCGCAGATACGCAGTATTTT. This encodes CSVARTGTADTQYF.

J is TRBJ2-3 and V is TRBV6-4; 7 positions agree with TRBD2. Germline V gene data show CDR1 as MRHNA and CDR2 as SNTAGT. This CDR3 has 16 amino acids. The V gene end was trimmed by 0 bases and the J gene end by 2 bases; junction bases not matched to a gene: 5. Here the CDR3 reads CASSDSAGEPTDTQYF. DNA for the CDR3: TGTGCCAGCAGTGACTCGGCGGGAGAGCCCACAGATACGCAGTATTTT.

The V and J genes are TRBV7-9 and TRBJ2-1; D gene unclear. CDR1 is SEHNR, CDR2 FQNEAQ, per germline (reference sequence). V was pared by 4 bases and J by 7 bases, with 17 bases between. The CDR3 spans 15 residues. The CDR3 here is CASSSYLGPPNEQFF. For the CDR3, the DNA is TGTGCCAGCAGCTCCTACTTGGGTCCTCCGAATGAGCAGTTCTTC.

V gene TRBV2 combines with J gene TRBJ2-1; possibly TRBD2 for D (5 bases). Germline CDR1 is SNHLY and CDR2 is FYNNEI. V lost 6 bases and J 10 bases, leaving 10 bases between the germline ends. The CDR3 runs to 11 residues. The CDR3 DNA reads TGTGCCAGCAGGGACTTGGGCGAGCAGTTCTTC. Protein sequence: CASRDLGEQFF.

This clone showed up just once. This chain connects TRBV6-5 to TRBJ2-7, with D maybe TRBD2 (6 bases). This CDR3 contains 15 residues. V dropped 0 bases and J dropped 6 bases, with 15 bases sitting between them. CDR1 is MNHEY and CDR2 is SVGAGI in the germline V gene. CDR3 protein: CASSYSPPGVGEQYF. The CDR3 region has the DNA TGTGCCAGCAGTTACTCCCCCCCGGGAGTTGGCGAGCAGTACTTC.

This chain connects TRBV5-1 to TRBJ2-5; D is undetermined. CDR1 is SGHRS and CDR2 is YFSETQ in the germline V gene. The germline V and J ends were trimmed by 0 bases and 2 bases, with 5 bases remaining between them. The CDR3 has 13 residues. Here the CDR3 reads CASSLVVQETQYF. CDR3 nucleotide sequence: TGCGCCAGCAGCTTGGTGGTACAAGAGACCCAGTACTTC.

The chain uses TRBV19 and TRBJ1-1; 8 bases match TRBD1. CDR3 length equals 16 residues. V shed 5 bases and J 2 bases; nucleotides not matched to a gene: 10. The germline CDR1 and CDR2 sequences are LNHDA and SQIVND (reference sequence). In DNA form, the CDR3 reads TGTGCCAGTAGTCCCTTTGGGGCAGGGGGCAACACTGAAGCTTTCTTT. It translates to CASSPFGAGGNTEAFF.

The chain combines TRBV28 with TRBJ1-5; the D is unclear. Trimming shortened V by 3 bases and J by 4 bases, and 4 bases separated the two germline ends. The CDR3 is 12 residues long. In germline, CDR1 is MDHEN, CDR2 SYDVKM. The CDR3 loop reads CASSLLNQPQHF. CDR3 nucleotide sequence: TGTGCCAGCAGTTTGTTGAATCAGCCCCAGCATTTT.

This chain connects TRBV5-1 to TRBJ2-5; D assignment may be TRBD1 or TRBD2 (6 bases each). From germline, CDR1 is SGHRS and CDR2 YFSETQ. The CDR3 consists of 16 residues. The V end was cut by 4 bases, the J end by 1 base, with 17 bases between. The CDR3 DNA is TGCGCCAGCAGCAAGGGGGGACGCCCGGCCCAAGAGACCCAGTACTTC. This codes for CASSKGGRPAQETQYF.

This clone appeared a few times. J is TRBJ2-1 and V is TRBV12-5; 8 nucleotides agree with TRBD1. CDR1 is LGHNT and CDR2 is FRNRAP in the germline V gene. The CDR3 covers 15 residues. V was clipped by 3 bases and J by 0 bases; unmatched bases: 1. CDR3 DNA: TGTGCTAGTGGTTTTGACAGGGGCTCCTACAATGAGCAGTTCTTC. It specifies CASGFDRGSYNEQFF.

This chain joins TRBV2 and TRBJ2-7, with a tentative D call TRBD2 (5 bases). Germline V gene sequence: CDR1 SNHLY, CDR2 FYNNEI. V was cut by 8 bases and J by 3 bases, with 14 bases left in between. CDR3 length equals 13 residues. This chain's CDR3 is CASEEAGHYEQYF. The CDR3 region has the DNA TGTGCCAGCGAGGAGGCGGGTCACTACGAGCAGTACTTC.

The gene calls are TRBV5-1 and TRBJ2-3, with TRBD2 matching over 9 bases. CDR3 length equals 15 residues. The J segment lost 2 bases and the V segment lost 4 bases, leaving 5 bases of the junction unmatched. Germline-derived CDR1 and CDR2 are SGHRS and YFSETQ. The CDR3 DNA is TGCGCCAGCAGCATCAGCGGGGGGTTCACAGATACGCAGTATTTT. Its translation is CASSISGGFTDTQYF.

The genes are TRBV5-1 and TRBJ1-1; tentatively, D is TRBD1 (6 bases). The V end was cut by 1 base, the J end by 1 base, with 14 bases between. The germline gives CDR1 SGHRS, CDR2 YFSETQ. The CDR3 is made up of 16 amino acids. The CDR3 loop is CASSLWAGVRNTEAFF. The CDR3 bases are TGCGCCAGCAGCTTGTGGGCAGGGGTTCGGAACACTGAAGCTTTCTTT. The full variable domain, rest sourced from reference TRBV5-1 and TRBJ1-1, is KAGVTQTPRYLIKTRGQQVTLSCSPISGHRSVSWYQQTPGQGLQFLFEYFSETQRNKGNFPGRFSGRQFSNSRSEMNVSTLELGDSALYLCASSLWAGVRNTEAFFGQGTRLTVV.

About this clone: A junction boundary mismatches the germline segment, possibly from a read error. This rearrangement joins TRBV28 to TRBJ2-7; D is perhaps TRBD2 (5 bases). The CDR3 extends over 13 amino acids. Germline CDR1 MDHEN, CDR2 SYDVKM. CDR3: CVSAPRAGREQYF. The CDR3 bases are TGTGTCAGCGCCCCGAGGGCAGGTCGTGAGCAGTACTTC. Using reference TRBV28 and TRBJ2-7 for the parts outside the CDR3, the full variable domain is DVKVTQSSRYLVKRTGEKVFLECVQDMDHENMFWYRQDPGLGLRLIYFSYDVKMKEKGDIPEGYSVSREKKERFSLILESASTNQTSMYLCVSAPRAGREQYFGPGTRLTVT.

DNA of the CDR3: TGTGCCAGCAGCTCCGGGACAGCGATTTACACCGGGGAGCTGTTTTTT. Its translation is CASSSGTAIYTGELFF. The chain joins TRBV7-9 to TRBJ2-2, with 7 positions matching TRBD1. The CDR3 loop spans 16 amino acids. Germline V gene lookup returns CDR1 SEHNR and CDR2 FQNEAQ (reference sequence). V lost 4 bases, J lost 3 bases, and 8 bases stayed unmatched.

The chain links TRBV11-2 to TRBJ2-7, with TRBD1 identical over 9 bases. In germline, CDR1 is SGHAT, CDR2 FQNNGV. V lost 5 bases, J lost 4 bases, and 6 bases stayed unmatched. The CDR3 covers 14 residues. The CDR3 protein is CASSLGTGSYEQYF. The CDR3, as DNA: TGTGCCAGCAGCCTCGGGACAGGGAGTTACGAGCAGTACTTC.

J is TRBJ1-1 and V is TRBV19; D gene uncertain. From germline, CDR1 is LNHDA and CDR2 SQIVND (reference sequence). The CDR3 contains 12 residues. V was clipped by 7 bases and J by 3 bases, with 9 bases between them. CDR3 region: CASISDHTEAFF. The CDR3 nucleotides read TGTGCCAGTATATCCGACCACACTGAAGCTTTCTTT.

This clone showed up just once. This chain links TRBV9 with TRBJ2-5; 10 positions match TRBD1. This CDR3 is built from 16 residues. Germline trimming cut 0 bases from V and 4 bases from J; bases unmatched to any gene: 6. CDR1 and CDR2 (germline): SGDLS, YYNGEE. The CDR3 bases are TGTGCCAGCAGCGTAGTAGGACAGGGGGTGAGAGAGACCCAGTACTTC. Its translation: CASSVVGQGVRETQYF.

This chain joins TRBV6-6 and TRBJ1-3; D is unresolved. With 8 bases removed from V and 4 bases from J, the gap between germline ends came to 12 bases. The CDR3 loop spans 13 amino acids. From germline, CDR1 is MNHNY and CDR2 SVGAGI (reference sequence). The chain's CDR3 is CASSETIGNTIYF. The CDR3 DNA is TGTGCCAGCTCCGAAACTATCGGAAACACCATATATTTT.

The chain combines TRBV27 with TRBJ1-5, with D possibly TRBD1 on 5 matching bases. V lost 4 bases and J lost 4, with 17 bases in between. Germline V gene lookup returns CDR1 MNHEY and CDR2 SMNVEV (reference sequence). CDR3 length: 16 amino acids. CDR3 in amino acids: CASSSGLSTGNQPQHF. DNA for the CDR3: TGTGCCAGCAGTTCGGGCTTATCCACAGGTAATCAGCCCCAGCATTTT.

The J gene is TRBJ2-2, the V gene TRBV29-1; D is possibly TRBD2 (6 bases). Trimming pared 1 base from V and 7 bases from J, leaving 13 bases between. The germline V gene encodes CDR1 SQVTM and CDR2 ANQGSEA. The CDR3 consists of 14 residues. The DNA of the CDR3 is TGCAGCGTTGAAGGGGGGGTTTGGGGCGGGGAGCTGTTTTTT. Its translation is CSVEGGVWGGELFF.

This sequence joins TRBV11-3 and TRBJ2-3; D gene uncertain. Between the trimmed V and J ends, which lost 2 bases and 0 bases, there was a span of 6 bases. Germline V gene sequence: CDR1 SGHNT, CDR2 YENEEA. The CDR3 sequence is 14 residues long. The DNA of the CDR3 is TGTGCCAGCAGCTTATCAGGTAGCACAGATACGCAGTATTTT. Amino acid sequence: CASSLSGSTDTQYF.

In regard to this clone: Compared with germline, one end of the junction differs, possibly owing to a read error. The V and J genes are TRBV14 and TRBJ2-5; no clear D. This CDR3 comprises 15 residues. CDR1 and CDR2 from the germline V gene are SGHDN and FVKESK. Here the CDR3 reads CASSQVYRTYVEQYF. The CDR3 DNA reads as TGTGCCAGCAGTCAAGTGTACAGAACCTACGTGGAGCAGTACTTC. The full variable domain, in which reference TRBV14 and TRBJ2-5 provide the parts outside the CDR3, is EAGVTQFPSHSVIEKGQTVTLRCDPISGHDNLYWYRRVMGKEIKFLLHFVKESKQDESGMPNNRFLAERTGGTYSTLKVQPAELEDSGVYFCASSQVYRTYVEQYFGPGTRLLVL.

V is TRBV6-5 and J is TRBJ2-7, with D unclear. The CDR3 extends over 13 amino acids. Trimming took off 2 bases at V and 4 bases at J, with 9 bases between the two ends. The germline gives CDR1 MNHEY, CDR2 SVGAGI. The CDR3 DNA sequence: TGTGCCAGCAGTTACGGTTTTCGGTACGAGCAGTACTTC. Amino acids: CASSYGFRYEQYF.

The chain employs TRBV11-1 and TRBJ2-1; D may correspond to TRBD1 or TRBD2 (6 bases each). Between the trimmed V and J ends, which lost 3 bases and 7 bases, there was a span of 13 bases. CDR1 is SGHAT, CDR2 FQDESV, per germline (reference sequence). The CDR3 runs to 14 residues. CDR3: CASSFRGRKNEQFF. For the CDR3, the DNA is TGTGCCAGCAGCTTCCGGGGGCGAAAGAATGAGCAGTTCTTC.

The chain has TRBV6-5 and TRBJ2-7; TRBD1 matches 8 bases. CDR1 is MNHEY and CDR2 is SVGAGI in the germline V gene. This CDR3 spans 14 amino acids. V gave up 4 bases and J gave up 4 bases; unmatched junction bases: 6. Here the CDR3 reads CASSFDRGLYEQYF. DNA of the CDR3: TGTGCCAGCAGTTTCGACAGGGGATTGTACGAGCAGTACTTC.

A remark on this clone: Mismatch with germline at one junction end may stem from a read error. This chain connects TRBV2 to TRBJ2-7; D uncertain. The CDR3 has 12 amino acids. Looked up from germline, CDR1 is SNHLY and CDR2 is FYNNEI. The CDR3 is CAGSDTVGEQYF. CDR3 DNA sequence: TGTGCCGGCAGTGATACAGTCGGCGAGCAGTACTTC.

The chain joins TRBV27 to TRBJ2-3, with 10 bases identical to TRBD2. The germline V gene encodes CDR1 MNHEY and CDR2 SMNVEV (reference sequence). J gave up 2 bases and V 0 bases, and 11 bases lay outside the gene matches. The CDR3 extends over 19 amino acids. The CDR3 reads CASSLSKKTTSGFTDTQYF. Written as DNA, the CDR3 is TGTGCCAGCAGTTTATCGAAGAAGACGACTAGCGGGTTCACAGATACGCAGTATTTT.

The chain couples TRBV5-4 to TRBJ2-5; D is ambiguous. The length of the CDR3 is 15 residues. Trimming cost V 1 base and J 0 bases, with 10 bases left between them. Germline assignment: CDR1 SGHNT and CDR2 YYREEE (reference sequence). CDR3 amino acids: CASSLLAAYQETQYF. The CDR3 DNA reads TGTGCCAGCAGCTTGTTAGCCGCGTACCAAGAGACCCAGTACTTC.

V usage is TRBV5-1 and J usage is TRBJ2-3; D could derive from TRBD1 or TRBD2 (5 bases each). The CDR3 loop spans 16 amino acids. CDR1 and CDR2 (germline): SGHRS, YFSETQ. V was pared by 0 bases and J by 2 bases, with 13 bases between. The CDR3, as DNA: TGCGCCAGCAGCTTGGGTCAAGGGACGGTCACAGATACGCAGTATTTT. It specifies CASSLGQGTVTDTQYF.

This clone was seen a handful of times. V is TRBV6-5 and J is TRBJ1-2; no reliable D call. V lost 5 bases to trimming and J lost 3 bases, with 16 bases between them. The CDR3 sequence is 15 residues long. In germline, CDR1 is MNHEY, CDR2 SVGAGI. The CDR3 DNA reads as TGTGCCAGCAGTCAAATCTCAGGCAATCACTATGGCTACACCTTC. This sequence encodes CASSQISGNHYGYTF.